The 26 T cell receptor beta chains reported below all come from one sample, sequenced in a study of T-cell reconstitution after alpha-beta-depleted transplantation in children. TCRbeta library construction was performed incorporating unique molecular identifiers. MiXCR, run by TCRdb on the PCR reads, gives a single entry per CDR3 protein. The sample holds roughly 300,000 distinct CDR3 sequences, more than 9% seen once. The material was PBMCs from the stem cell graft donor, obtained from the stem cell graft. The receptors were gathered from a human donor who donated a stem cell graft to a child with SCID.

The chain carries TRBV20-1 and TRBJ2-1; D uncertain. CDR3 size: 13 residues. Germline V gives CDR1 DFQATT, CDR2 SNEGSKA (reference sequence). V gave up 4 bases and J gave up 6 bases, with 13 bases separating them. DNA for the CDR3: TGCAGTGCTATGGTCCTCTCGGGCAATGAGCAGTTCTTC. This encodes CSAMVLSGNEQFF.

The chain joins TRBV7-2 to TRBJ1-5, with D possibly being TRBD1 (5 bases). The V end lost 0 bases, the J end lost 0 bases, and 12 bases lay between the germline ends. In germline, CDR1 is SGHTA, CDR2 FQGNSA. The CDR3 length is 17 residues. The CDR3 reads CASSLAGGDYSNQPQHF. CDR3 coding DNA: TGTGCCAGCAGCTTAGCAGGCGGGGACTATAGCAATCAGCCCCAGCATTTT.

V is TRBV12-5 and J is TRBJ2-1; tentatively, D is TRBD1 or TRBD2 (5 bases each). Germline V lookup: CDR1 LGHNT, CDR2 FRNRAP. CDR3 size: 13 residues. Trimming removed 6 bases at V and 6 bases at J, with 12 bases between. CDR3: CASGQEVGNEQFF. CDR3 DNA sequence: TGTGCTAGTGGACAGGAGGTTGGCAATGAGCAGTTCTTC.

This clonotype was seen at least ten times. The rearrangement links TRBV12-3 or TRBV12-4 to TRBJ2-7; D is unclear. V was trimmed by 3 bases and J by 5 bases, leaving 5 bases between them. This CDR3 contains 11 residues. CDR3 bases: TGTGCCAGCAGTTTGCGGCACGAGCAGTACTTC. Protein product: CASSLRHEQYF.

The gene calls are TRBV6-1 and TRBJ1-5; TRBD1 might be the D (5 bases). Germline V gene data show CDR1 as MNHNS and CDR2 as SASEGT. CDR3 length equals 13 residues. V lost 6 bases and J lost 7, with 13 bases in between. In DNA, the CDR3 is TGTGCCAGCAGACCACAGGTCCAACAGCCCCAGCATTTT. It codes for CASRPQVQQPQHF.

This clonotype has at least ten counts. Relative to the germline gene, one junction end is altered; a read error may explain this. This sequence joins TRBV3-1 and TRBJ2-7; D not resolved. The CDR3 sequence is 15 residues long. The V gene's germline CDR1 is LGHDT and CDR2 YNNKEL (reference sequence). Written as DNA, the CDR3 is TGTGTCAGCAGCCATAGACCGGGTCCGACGAACGAGCAGTACTTC. Amino acid sequence: CVSSHRPGPTNEQYF.

This chain connects TRBV7-9 to TRBJ1-2; TRBD1 is a possible D gene (6 bases). This CDR3 is 15 amino acids long. Trimming removed 5 bases at V and 8 bases at J, with 21 bases between. Germline CDR1 SEHNR, CDR2 FQNEAQ (reference sequence). The CDR3 nucleotides read TGTGCCAGCAGCCCGATTGACAGGCGGATGGAGGGCTACACCTTC. Its translation: CASSPIDRRMEGYTF. Full variable domain (outside the CDR3, taken from reference TRBV7-9 and TRBJ1-2): DTGVSQNPRHKITKRGQNVTFRCDPISEHNRLYWYRQTLGQGPEFLTYFQNEAQLEKSRLLSDRFSAERPKGSFSTLEIQRTEQGDSAMYLCASSPIDRRMEGYTFGSGTRLTVV.

The chain joins TRBV20-1 to TRBJ2-3, with D maybe TRBD2 (6 bases). Between the trimmed V and J ends, which lost 1 base and 6 bases, there was a span of 20 bases. The CDR3 contains 16 residues. In germline, CDR1 is DFQATT, CDR2 SNEGSKA (reference sequence). Here the CDR3 DNA reads TGCAGTGCTAGAGGGGGGACTCCTAGCATTCGGGATACGCAGTATTTT. It translates to CSARGGTPSIRDTQYF.

The rearrangement links TRBV20-1 to TRBJ1-1; 10 bases line up with TRBD1. Germline assignment: CDR1 DFQATT and CDR2 SNEGSKA (reference sequence). Trimming took 3 bases from V and 1 from J; bases not matched to a gene: 2. The CDR3 contains 14 residues. The CDR3 nucleotides are TGCAGTGCTAGGGACAGGGGGAGGAACACTGAAGCTTTCTTT. As protein: CSARDRGRNTEAFF.

In its sample, this clonotype was seen a few times. The V and J genes are TRBV7-9 and TRBJ1-1, with a tentative D call TRBD1 (5 bases). V was trimmed by 7 bases and J by 3 bases, leaving 18 bases between them. This CDR3 has 15 residues. Germline lookup yields CDR1 SEHNR and CDR2 FQNEAQ (reference sequence). As DNA, the CDR3 is TGTGCCAGCACTCGAGGGTCGGGAGGGGACACTGAAGCTTTCTTT. It translates to CASTRGSGGDTEAFF.

This clonotype appeared many times. The gene calls are TRBV27 and TRBJ1-1; D is possibly TRBD1 (5 bases). The CDR3 covers 16 residues. Trimming removed 2 bases at V and 0 bases at J, with 13 bases between. Germline V gene sequence: CDR1 MNHEY, CDR2 SMNVEV (reference sequence). The CDR3 DNA reads as TGTGCCAGCAGTTTACAAGTTGGGACTGTGAACACTGAAGCTTTCTTT. Amino acids: CASSLQVGTVNTEAFF.

In this sample, this clonotype turned up many times. The chain uses TRBV6-2 or TRBV6-3 and TRBJ2-7; a weak D match, TRBD1 (6 bases). Trimming shortened V by 6 bases and J by 2 bases, and 8 bases separated the two germline ends. This CDR3 has 12 residues. Germline assignment: CDR1 MNHEY and CDR2 SVGEGT. This CDR3 is CASSWTAYEQYF. The CDR3 region has the DNA TGTGCCAGCAGCTGGACAGCCTACGAGCAGTACTTC.

This clonotype appeared a few times. The rearrangement uses TRBV7-8 and TRBJ2-1; 11 nucleotides match TRBD2. CDR1 SGHVS and CDR2 FQNEAQ come from the germline V gene. The CDR3 is made up of 18 amino acids. The V and J ends lost 5 bases and 0 bases, in that order; junction bases with no gene match: 9. Here the CDR3 DNA reads TGTGCCAGCAGCCGCTCTAGCGGGGGGACCGCCTCCTACAATGAGCAGTTCTTC. Its translation is CASSRSSGGTASYNEQFF.

This clonotype was detected only once. The J gene is TRBJ1-1, the V gene TRBV20-1; TRBD1 aligns across 8 bases. The CDR3 sequence is 15 residues long. The germline gives CDR1 DFQATT, CDR2 SNEGSKA (reference sequence). V lost 3 bases, J lost 11 bases, and 17 bases stayed unmatched. This CDR3 is CSARLFGQGENGAFF. The CDR3 DNA reads as TGCAGTGCTAGGCTTTTTGGACAGGGCGAGAATGGGGCTTTCTTT.

The chain recombines TRBV11-1 with TRBJ2-3, with a possible D match to TRBD1 (5 bases). There are 15 residues in the CDR3. V lost 4 bases to trimming and J lost 6 bases, with 17 bases between them. The germline V gene has CDR1 SGHAT and CDR2 FQDESV (reference sequence). The CDR3 nucleotides read TGTGCCAGCAGCTCCCCGTGGGGCCGAAGGGATACGCAGTATTTT. Translation: CASSSPWGRRDTQYF.

The table lists this clonotype with a count of one. Relative to the germline gene, one junction end is altered; a read error may explain this. The chain employs TRBV7-9 and TRBJ2-1; no firm D call. In germline, CDR1 is SEHNR, CDR2 FQNEAQ (reference sequence). The CDR3 has 13 amino acids. The CDR3 DNA sequence: TGTGCCGGCAGCTTGACGGATTACAATGAGCAGTTCTTC. Protein product: CAGSLTDYNEQFF.

This clonotype came up a few times. The chain joins TRBV12-3 or TRBV12-4 to TRBJ1-6; D remains ambiguous. The CDR3 covers 15 residues. V gave up 2 bases and J gave up 6 bases, with 11 bases separating them. The CDR3 loop reads CASSLSATLNSPLHF. The DNA of the CDR3 is TGTGCCAGCAGTTTATCAGCTACCCTTAATTCACCCCTCCACTTT.

There are a few counts of this clonotype. The rearrangement joins TRBV10-2 to TRBJ2-1; 9 positions match TRBD1. The CDR3 covers 15 residues. V trimming: 11 bases; J trimming: 6 bases; junction bases outside the gene matches: 14. The V gene's germline CDR1 is WSHSY and CDR2 SAAADI. DNA for the CDR3: TGCGCCGCGGCCCCCGGGACAGGGTCAACCAATGAGCAGTTCTTC. Amino acid sequence: CAAAPGTGSTNEQFF.

This clonotype was recorded at least ten times. The chain has TRBV15 and TRBJ2-3; 12 positions agree with TRBD2. Germline trimming cut 4 bases from V and 2 bases from J; bases unmatched to any gene: 4. Germline V gene sequence: CDR1 LNHNV, CDR2 YYDKDF (reference sequence). The CDR3 length is 16 residues. The CDR3 protein is CATSTRLAGVTDTQYF. The DNA for the CDR3 is TGTGCCACCAGCACTAGACTAGCGGGGGTCACAGATACGCAGTATTTT.

This clonotype was counted ten times or more. V gene TRBV10-3 combines with J gene TRBJ2-2, with TRBD2 matching over 11 bases. The CDR3 extends over 16 amino acids. CDR1 is ENHRY, CDR2 SYGVKD, per germline. V shed 3 bases and J 5 bases; nucleotides not matched to a gene: 5. The CDR3 coding sequence is TGTGCCATCAGTGACCTACTAGCGGGGGTAACCGGGGAGCTGTTTTTT. Translating gives CAISDLLAGVTGELFF.

A single count supports this clonotype. The chain employs TRBV4-2 and TRBJ2-3; 7 nucleotides agree with TRBD2. V was pared by 3 bases and J by 5 bases, with 5 bases of the junction left unmatched. The V gene's germline CDR1 is LGHNA and CDR2 YNFKEQ. This CDR3 is 14 amino acids long. The CDR3 region has the DNA TGTGCCAGCAGCCACGACGTAGCGGGAGATACGCAGTATTTT. It is translated as CASSHDVAGDTQYF.

This clonotype was counted a single time. A much larger clone differs by one base, so this may be a read error. V gene TRBV20-1 combines with J gene TRBJ2-3; D may be TRBD2 (6 bases). The CDR3 runs 15 residues. Trimming removed 2 bases from V and 2 bases from J, with 14 bases in between. CDR1 and CDR2 from the germline V gene are DFQATT and SNEGSKA (reference sequence). Written as DNA, the CDR3 is TGCAGTGCTAGAAATATTCGGGAGCCCACAGATACGCAGTATTTT. This codes for CSARNIREPTDTQYF.

The sample holds a few counts of this clonotype. The chain couples TRBV5-1 to TRBJ1-4, with unresolved D. Trimming left V 1 base short and J 4 bases short, with 8 bases between. Germline V lookup: CDR1 SGHRS, CDR2 YFSETQ. CDR3 length equals 14 residues. The CDR3 bases are TGCGCCAGCAGCTTGTTGGGAATTAATGAAAAACTGTTTTTT. Its translation: CASSLLGINEKLFF.

The chain employs TRBV7-9 and TRBJ2-7; possible D gene TRBD1, 5 bases. Deletions cut 5 bases from V and 0 bases from J, with 14 bases between. Germline values: CDR1 SEHNR, CDR2 FQNEAQ (reference sequence). CDR3 length: 15 residues. CDR3 sequence (DNA): TGTGCCAGCAGCCTAGGGGATCAAAACTCCTACGAGCAGTACTTC. This encodes CASSLGDQNSYEQYF.

This clonotype was observed at least ten times. The gene calls are TRBV27 and TRBJ1-6; a possible D gene is TRBD1 (6 bases). V was cut by 4 bases and J by 10 bases, with 14 bases left in between. CDR1 is MNHEY and CDR2 is SMNVEV in the germline V gene (reference sequence). CDR3 size: 14 residues. This CDR3 reads CASSSTGNWSPLHF. As DNA, the CDR3 is TGTGCCAGCAGTTCCACAGGGAATTGGTCACCCCTCCACTTT.

This clonotype was detected many times. The chain has TRBV12-3 or TRBV12-4 and TRBJ1-2; a possible D gene is TRBD1 (5 bases). The CDR3 length is 14 residues. V dropped 5 bases and J dropped 6 bases, with 16 bases sitting between them. The CDR3 DNA sequence: TGTGCCAGCAGTCTGACGACGGACATCGATGGCTACACCTTC. Its translation: CASSLTTDIDGYTF.